This T cell receptor (beta chain) was recorded in a study of blood T cell repertoires in COVID-19. Whole-study context: Specimens from acute and convalescent COVID-19 originated in the United States, Italy and Spain. T cells, B-cell-depleted T cells, or PBMCs provided the cDNA or gDNA that served as material.

This clone came up a few times. In the authors' methods: Amplified reference gene primers provided the basis for estimating nucleated cell counts. Sequenced by immunoSEQ multiplex PCR; TCRdb stores in-frame clones only, minus some. V and J calls and clone size are those listed in that table; D and trimming were worked out from the DNA. The sample has around 62,000 clones; 85% to 90% are singletons. Germline CDR1 is SGHAT and CDR2 is FQNNGV. Trimming took 5 bases from V and 9 from J, leaving 14 bases between them. The CDR3 has 13 amino acids. The clonotype was recovered from a man aged 60 to 75 with acute or convalescent COVID-19. Sequencing used peripheral blood. The rearrangement joins TRBV11-2 to TRBJ2-1; tentative D call: TRBD1 (6 bases). CDR3 DNA: TGTGCCAGCAGCGAGGGACACCTGCTTGAGCAGTTCTTC. It codes for CASSEGHLLEQFF. The variable domain in full, completed from reference TRBV11-2 and TRBJ2-1, reads EAGVAQSPRYKIIEKRQSVAFWCNPISGHATLYWYQQILGQGPKLLIQFQNNGVVDDSQLPKDRFSAERLKGVDSTLKIQPAKLEDSAVYLCASSEGHLLEQFFGPGTRLTVL.